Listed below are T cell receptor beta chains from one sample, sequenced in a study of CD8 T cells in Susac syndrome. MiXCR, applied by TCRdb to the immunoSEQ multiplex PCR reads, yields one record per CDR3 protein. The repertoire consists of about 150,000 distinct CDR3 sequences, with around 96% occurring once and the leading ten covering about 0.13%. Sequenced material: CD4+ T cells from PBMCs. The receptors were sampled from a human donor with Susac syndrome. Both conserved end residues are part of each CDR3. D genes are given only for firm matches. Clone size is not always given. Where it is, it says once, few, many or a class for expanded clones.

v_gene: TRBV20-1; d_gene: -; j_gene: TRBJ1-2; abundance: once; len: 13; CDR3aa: CSAKDSYHYGYTF; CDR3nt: TGCAGTGCTAAGGACAGCTACCACTATGGCTACACCTTC
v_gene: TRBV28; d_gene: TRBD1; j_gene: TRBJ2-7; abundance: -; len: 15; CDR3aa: CASSLFTGGWNEQYF; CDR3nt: TGTGCCAGCAGTTTATTTACAGGGGGCTGGAACGAGCAGTACTTC
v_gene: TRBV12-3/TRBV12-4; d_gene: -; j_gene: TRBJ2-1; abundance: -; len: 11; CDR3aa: CASSMNNEQFF; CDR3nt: TGTGCCAGCAGCATGAACAATGAGCAGTTCTTC
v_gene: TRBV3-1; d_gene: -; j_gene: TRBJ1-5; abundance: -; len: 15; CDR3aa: CASSQAPGGEQPQHF; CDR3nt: TGTGCCAGCAGCCAAGCCCCGGGAGGGGAACAGCCCCAGCATTTT
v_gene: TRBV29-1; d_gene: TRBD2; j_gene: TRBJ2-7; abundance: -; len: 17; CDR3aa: CSVAGTSGTTNSYEQYF; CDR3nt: TGCAGCGTCGCCGGGACTAGCGGGACCACCAATTCCTACGAGCAGTACTTC
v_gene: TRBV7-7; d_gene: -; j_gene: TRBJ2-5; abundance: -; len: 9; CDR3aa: CALQETQYF; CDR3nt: TGTGCCCTCCAAGAGACCCAGTACTTC
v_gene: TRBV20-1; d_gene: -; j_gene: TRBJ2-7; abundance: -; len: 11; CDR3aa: CSARGRSEQYF; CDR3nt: TGCAGTGCTAGGGGACGGAGTGAGCAGTACTTC
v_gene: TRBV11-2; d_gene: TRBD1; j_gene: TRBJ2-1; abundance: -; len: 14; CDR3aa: CASTRDRTYNEQFF; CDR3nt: TGTGCCAGCACAAGGGACAGGACCTACAATGAGCAGTTCTTC
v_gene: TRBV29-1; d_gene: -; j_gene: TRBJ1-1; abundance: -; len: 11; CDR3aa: CSVAPGIEAFF; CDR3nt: TGCAGCGTCGCTCCAGGGATTGAAGCTTTCTTT
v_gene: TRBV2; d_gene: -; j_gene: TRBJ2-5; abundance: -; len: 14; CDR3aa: CASSDAGARETQYF; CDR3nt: TGTGCCAGCAGTGACGCGGGGGCTCGGGAGACCCAGTACTTC
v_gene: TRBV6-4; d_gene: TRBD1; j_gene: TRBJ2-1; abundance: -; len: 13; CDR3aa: CASSGKGAGEQFF; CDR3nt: TGTGCCAGCAGTGGTAAGGGGGCCGGCGAGCAGTTCTTC
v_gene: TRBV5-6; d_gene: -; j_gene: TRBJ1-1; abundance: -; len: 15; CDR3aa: CASSLGALSGTEAFF; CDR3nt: TGTGCCAGCAGCTTAGGCGCGTTGTCAGGGACTGAAGCTTTCTTT
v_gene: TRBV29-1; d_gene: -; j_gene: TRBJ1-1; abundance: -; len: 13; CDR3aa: CSVEGTLEVEAFF; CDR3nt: TGCAGCGTTGAAGGGACACTCGAGGTGGAAGCTTTCTTT
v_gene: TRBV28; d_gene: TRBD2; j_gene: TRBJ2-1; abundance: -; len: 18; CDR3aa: CASTIGLAGANPYNEQFF; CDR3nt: TGTGCCAGCACCATAGGGCTAGCGGGAGCTAACCCCTACAATGAGCAGTTCTTC
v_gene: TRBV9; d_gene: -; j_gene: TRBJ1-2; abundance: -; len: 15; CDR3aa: CASSVGEGQIYGYTF; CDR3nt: TGTGCCAGCAGCGTGGGGGAAGGGCAGATATATGGCTACACCTTC
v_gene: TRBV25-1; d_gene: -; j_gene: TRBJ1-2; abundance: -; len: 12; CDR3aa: CASRKEDYGYTF; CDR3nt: TGTGCCAGCAGGAAAGAGGACTATGGCTACACCTTC
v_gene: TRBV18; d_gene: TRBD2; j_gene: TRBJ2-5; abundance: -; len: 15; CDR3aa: CASSPNRAGQETQYF; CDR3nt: TGTGCCAGCTCACCAAACCGAGCGGGACAAGAGACCCAGTACTTC
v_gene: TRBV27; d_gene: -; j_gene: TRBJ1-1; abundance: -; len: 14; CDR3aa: CASSLSSRNTEAFF; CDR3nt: TGTGCCAGCAGTTTATCGAGTCGGAACACTGAAGCTTTCTTT
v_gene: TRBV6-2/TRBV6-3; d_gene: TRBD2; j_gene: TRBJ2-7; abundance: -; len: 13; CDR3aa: CASSKTGGYEQYF; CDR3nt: TGTGCCAGCTCGAAGACGGGAGGTTACGAGCAGTACTTC